This TCR beta chain was profiled in a study of blood T cell repertoires in COVID-19. The repertoire was sequenced with immunoSEQ multiplex PCR; TCRdb's copy has only in-frame clones and lacks some. The sample consists of about 73,000 clones, 82% of them appearing once. Trimming removed 0 bases at V and 0 bases at J, with 15 bases between. The CDR3 contains 18 residues. Germline V gene lookup returns CDR1 MGHRA and CDR2 YSYEKL. The source is a woman aged 60 to 75 with acute or convalescent COVID-19. Input material: peripheral blood. The chain is built from TRBV4-1 and TRBJ2-1; a weak D match, TRBD2 (5 bases). The CDR3 nucleotides are TGCGCCAGCAGCCAAGATCATGAGGCGGGTCGCTCCTACAATGAGCAGTTCTTC. This encodes CASSQDHEAGRSYNEQFF.